This T cell receptor (beta chain) was captured in a study of OX40 agonist ivuxolimab in advanced cancers. To note about this clone: Its target is not known.

Study-level points and caveats: Compared with CD4+, CD8+ T cells on average had more expanded clones. Researchers did not establish what antigens the expanded peripheral T cells target.

TCRdb keeps only in-frame clones here, not all; method: immunoSEQ multiplex PCR. The table includes tens of thousands of clones, approximately 92% detected once. At baseline, cycle 4 day 1, and cycle 7 day 1, blood was sampled. The clonotype was recovered from an adult with an advanced solid tumor such as melanoma, head and neck, liver or kidney cancer. The input for sequencing was CD4+ or CD8+ T cells sorted from blood, taken in a trial of the OX40 agonist ivuxolimab.

Written as DNA, the CDR3 is TGCAGCCCCCGAGAGGCCAGGGACACTGAAGCTTTCTTT. Protein product: CSPREARDTEAFF. V is TRBV29-1 and J is TRBJ1-1, with a tentative D call TRBD1 (5 bases). This CDR3 is 13 amino acids long. Germline V lookup: CDR1 SQVTM, CDR2 ANQGSEA. V lost 8 bases to trimming and J lost 3 bases, with 16 bases between them.